This T cell receptor beta chain was captured in a study of blood T cell repertoires in COVID-19. In the study overall: Collection of acute and convalescent COVID-19 samples took place in the United States, Italy and Spain. The analysed material was cDNA or gDNA that came from T cells, B-cell-depleted T cells, or PBMCs.

Turning to this clone: This same CDR3 is encoded by further DNA sequences in the sample.

The CDR3 covers 13 residues. Trimming removed 2 bases at V and 5 bases at J, with 9 bases between. Germline CDR1 and CDR2: KGHSH and LQKENI. In the original workflow: By means of reference gene primer amplification, nucleated cell counts were estimated. Only in-frame clones appear in the TCRdb table, and some are missing; sequencing was by immunoSEQ multiplex PCR. That table supplies the V and J calls and clone size; D and trimming were determined from the DNA. The sample shows roughly 250,000 clones, 70% to 85% of them seen only once. The rearrangement links TRBV18 to TRBJ2-5; perhaps TRBD1 as D (5 bases). The source material was peripheral blood. The TCR was taken from a woman older than 75 with acute or convalescent COVID-19. For the CDR3, the DNA is TGTGCCAGCTCACCAGGGGCGGCGGAGACCCAGTACTTC. Translation: CASSPGAAETQYF.